Below are 23 T cell receptor beta chains sequenced from a single sample in a study of early T cells in non-severe SARS-CoV-2 infection. Using its own MiXCR run on the 5' RACE reads, TCRdb lists one record per CDR3 protein. The sample records some 64,000 distinct CDR3 sequences, around 19% being singletons. The sample was whole blood, taken at baseline. Receptors originate from an adult who was a healthcare worker with PCR-confirmed SARS-CoV-2 infection or an uninfected control (not recorded which).

J is TRBJ2-7 and V is TRBV11-2; D remains unclear. Trimming stripped 3 bases from V and 5 bases from J, with 5 bases between. The germline V gene encodes CDR1 SGHAT and CDR2 FQNNGV. The CDR3 runs to 11 residues. This CDR3 is CASSFEHEQYF. In DNA, the CDR3 is TGTGCCAGCAGCTTTGAGCACGAGCAGTACTTC.

In its sample, this clonotype was seen a few times. The CDR3 sequence is CASSVGGMFSYNEQFF. CDR3 bases: TGTGCCAGCAGCGTAGGGGGGATGTTCTCCTACAATGAGCAGTTCTTC. The chain combines TRBV9 with TRBJ2-1; D is possibly TRBD1 or TRBD2 (5 bases each). The V end was cut by 0 bases, the J end by 0 bases, with 10 bases between. The CDR3 runs 16 residues. Per the germline V gene, CDR1 is SGDLS and CDR2 is YYNGEE.

CDR3 residues: CASSPPVQNYGYTF. CDR3 nucleotide sequence: TGTGCCAGCTCACCACCGGTACAGAACTATGGCTACACCTTC. The J gene is TRBJ1-2, the V gene TRBV18, with no clear D. V lost 0 bases, J lost 2 bases, and 7 bases lay in between. The V gene's germline CDR1 is KGHSH and CDR2 LQKENI. CDR3 length: 14 amino acids.

The chain has TRBV7-8 and TRBJ1-1; D unresolved. The ends were cut back, 0 bases at V and 7 bases at J, with 9 bases in the middle. Germline CDR1 SGHVS, CDR2 FQNEAQ. This CDR3 spans 13 amino acids. The CDR3 loop reads CASSLADGVEAFF. The CDR3 bases are TGTGCCAGCAGCTTAGCAGACGGCGTTGAAGCTTTCTTT.

This chain joins TRBV20-1 and TRBJ1-2; D call uncertain. From germline, CDR1 is DFQATT and CDR2 SNEGSKA (reference sequence). The V end lost 1 base, the J end lost 4 bases, and 13 bases lay between the germline ends. The CDR3 extends over 14 amino acids. As DNA, the CDR3 is TGCAGTGCTAGAGTCCCCACCTTACTCTATGGCTACACCTTC. Its translation: CSARVPTLLYGYTF.

In this sample, this clonotype turned up a few times. This chain uses TRBV25-1 with TRBJ1-4; D is unclear. Per germline, CDR1 MGHDK and CDR2 SYGVNS. V was trimmed by 6 bases and J by 7 bases, leaving 18 bases between them. This CDR3 region has 15 residues. The CDR3 DNA reads as TGTGCCAGCAGGTCCGGATGGGGTCGGGGTGAAAAACTGTTTTTT. Translated, it gives CASRSGWGRGEKLFF.

A few counts support this clonotype. This chain connects TRBV18 to TRBJ2-4, with unresolved D. With 6 bases removed from V and 2 bases from J, the gap between germline ends came to 11 bases. The CDR3 extends over 14 amino acids. From germline, CDR1 is KGHSH and CDR2 LQKENI. CDR3 protein: CASSRGGTKNIQYF. For the CDR3, the DNA is TGTGCCAGCTCCCGAGGTGGGACCAAAAACATTCAGTACTTC. Based on the CDR3 plus reference TRBV18 and TRBJ2-4, the full variable domain is NAGVMQNPRHLVRRRGQEARLRCSPMKGHSHVYWYRQLPEEGLKFMVYLQKENIIDESGMPKERFSAEFPKEGPSILRIQQVVRGDSAAYFCASSRGGTKNIQYFGAGTRLSVL.

The J gene is TRBJ1-1, the V gene TRBV12-3 or TRBV12-4; weak D call: TRBD1 (6 bases). Between the trimmed V and J ends, which lost 0 bases and 1 base, there was a span of 12 bases. This CDR3 region has 16 residues. CDR3 in amino acids: CASSLALLGGNTEAFF. The CDR3 DNA reads TGTGCCAGCAGTTTAGCGTTGTTAGGGGGGAACACTGAAGCTTTCTTT.

A few counts support this clonotype. This chain links TRBV7-8 with TRBJ1-1, with D perhaps matching TRBD1 (5 bases). Germline V gene sequence: CDR1 SGHVS, CDR2 FQNEAQ. CDR3 size: 13 residues. Trimming cost V 10 bases and J 1 base, with 13 bases left between them. The CDR3 region has the DNA TGTGCCACCCGACGGGGGGGGAACACTGAAGCTTTCTTT. This sequence encodes CATRRGGNTEAFF.

This clonotype was picked up many times. The CDR3 region has the DNA TGTGCCAGCAGCGTGTTAGCGTCTCCTACCTACAATGAGCAGTTCTTC. Translated: CASSVLASPTYNEQFF. The V and J genes are TRBV9 and TRBJ2-1; perhaps TRBD2 as D (5 bases). The germline gives CDR1 SGDLS, CDR2 YYNGEE. The V gene lost 2 bases and the J gene lost 2 bases, with 14 bases spanning the gap. This CDR3 is 16 amino acids long.

This chain joins TRBV1 and TRBJ2-7. TRBV1 is listed as a pseudogene. CDR3 length: 12 residues. CDR3 in DNA: TGCACCAGCAGCCAAGATCGGGGCGAGCAGTACTTC. Translating gives CTSSQDRGEQYF.

This chain links TRBV20-1 with TRBJ2-7, with D unclear. This CDR3 spans 12 amino acids. Trimming took 3 bases from V and 4 from J, leaving 10 bases between them. Per germline, CDR1 DFQATT and CDR2 SNEGSKA (reference sequence). As DNA, the CDR3 is TGCAGTGCTAGTCCTAGTGGGTACGAGCAGTACTTC. Protein product: CSASPSGYEQYF.

This clonotype was counted many times. The chain is built from TRBV12-3 or TRBV12-4 and TRBJ2-5; 8 bases are shared with TRBD1. With 6 bases clipped from V and 5 bases from J, the junction kept 8 bases outside the gene matches. The CDR3 contains 14 residues. The CDR3 loop reads CASSPRGRVETQYF. CDR3 sequence (DNA): TGTGCCAGCAGCCCCAGGGGGCGCGTGGAGACCCAGTACTTC.

This clonotype was observed at least ten times. The V and J genes are TRBV20-1 and TRBJ2-3; D ambiguous. CDR3 length equals 14 residues. V lost 2 bases, J lost 2 bases, and 11 bases lay in between. Per the germline V gene, CDR1 is DFQATT and CDR2 is SNEGSKA (reference sequence). The CDR3 nucleotides are TGCAGTGCTAGATTGGGTGTTGACACAGATACGCAGTATTTT. It translates to CSARLGVDTDTQYF.

This clonotype has a handful of counts. This sequence joins TRBV20-1 and TRBJ2-7, with TRBD1 identical over 7 bases. Trimming removed 6 bases from V and 4 bases from J; junction bases left unmatched: 9. The CDR3 is 13 amino acids. Germline V lookup: CDR1 DFQATT, CDR2 SNEGSKA (reference sequence). Here the CDR3 DNA reads TGCAGTGCACCCGGGACAGCCGCATACGAGCAGTACTTC. Its translation is CSAPGTAAYEQYF.

This chain uses TRBV7-6 with TRBJ2-7; D uncertain. The CDR3 loop spans 13 amino acids. V lost 0 bases, J lost 0 bases, and 3 bases lay in between. CDR1 and CDR2 (germline): SGHVS, FNYEAQ. CDR3 loop: CASSLAASYEQYF. CDR3 DNA: TGTGCCAGCAGCTTAGCGGCCTCCTACGAGCAGTACTTC.

V usage is TRBV20-1 and J usage is TRBJ1-1; 11 positions match TRBD1. Trimming cost V 6 bases and J 7 bases; bases outside gene matches: 10. The CDR3 is 14 residues long. Germline loops: CDR1 DFQATT, CDR2 SNEGSKA (reference sequence). In DNA form, the CDR3 reads TGCAGTGCCCCAACGGGACAGGGGGAGAATGAAGCTTTCTTT. Its protein product is CSAPTGQGENEAFF.

The genes are TRBV2 and TRBJ1-1; perhaps TRBD1 as D (5 bases). Per germline, CDR1 SNHLY and CDR2 FYNNEI. V lost 5 bases and J 3 bases, leaving 10 bases between the germline ends. The CDR3 contains 13 residues. The CDR3 sequence is CASSYGHHTEAFF. In DNA form, the CDR3 reads TGTGCCAGCAGTTACGGACATCACACTGAAGCTTTCTTT.

The chain is built from TRBV7-9 and TRBJ2-3; TRBD2 matches at 13 bases. The CDR3 spans 17 residues. The ends lost 3 bases at V and 5 bases at J; junction bases unmatched: 8. CDR1 is SEHNR, CDR2 FQNEAQ, per germline (reference sequence). CDR3 residues: CASSFGLAGDGKDTQYF. In DNA, the CDR3 is TGTGCCAGCAGCTTCGGACTAGCGGGGGATGGGAAAGATACGCAGTATTTT.

Ten or more counts support this clonotype. V is TRBV25-1 and J is TRBJ2-7, with 7 bases lining up with TRBD1. Germline CDR1 is MGHDK and CDR2 is SYGVNS. The length of the CDR3 is 15 residues. Germline trimming cut 3 bases from V and 4 bases from J; bases unmatched to any gene: 9. CDR3: CASSDTRDRAYEQYF. CDR3 coding DNA: TGTGCCAGCAGTGACACTAGGGACAGAGCATACGAGCAGTACTTC.

V usage is TRBV10-3 and J usage is TRBJ1-6; D is unclear. CDR3 size: 17 residues. Between the trimmed V and J ends, which lost 3 bases and 0 bases, there was a span of 12 bases. Germline values: CDR1 ENHRY, CDR2 SYGVKD. The CDR3 is CAISESWPSSYNSPLHF. The CDR3 region has the DNA TGTGCCATCAGTGAATCGTGGCCGAGCTCCTATAATTCACCCCTCCACTTT.

In this sample, this clonotype turned up a few times. The chain is built from TRBV20-1 and TRBJ2-7; 10 bases fit TRBD2. CDR3 length: 13 residues. Germline lookup yields CDR1 DFQATT and CDR2 SNEGSKA (reference sequence). The V gene end was trimmed by 3 bases and the J gene end by 6 bases; junction bases not matched to a gene: 5. The CDR3 DNA follows: TGCAGTGCTAGGCGTCTAGCGGGAGTCGAGCAGTACTTC. Translated: CSARRLAGVEQYF.

This clonotype has just a few counts. The V gene is TRBV7-8, the J gene TRBJ1-5; perhaps TRBD1 as D (5 bases). Germline V gene sequence: CDR1 SGHVS, CDR2 FQNEAQ. V was shortened by 8 bases and J by 7 bases, with 15 bases between the two germline ends. CDR3 length equals 13 residues. CDR3 protein: CASSTGRRQPQHF. The CDR3 DNA reads TGTGCCAGCTCAACGGGGCGTCGGCAGCCCCAGCATTTT.